What follows is one TCR beta chain and its context. The antigen is not known. This sample is drawn from a study of T cell responses to AZD1222 COVID-19 vaccine. Profiling relied on immunoSEQ multiplex PCR, and the TCRdb table lists in-frame clones only, not all of them. The sample lists roughly 90,000 clones; 90% to 95% were seen once. Broader study findings: Spike was spanned by vaccine-associated CD4 TCRs, with dominance at 160-218 and 743-854. Spike-specific TCR breadth and depth both grew after two AZD1222 doses. Donor demographics were predominantly white British with a female majority; clonal diversity may be underestimated.

The germline CDR1 and CDR2 sequences are SGHDT and YYEEEE. Trimming shortened V by 6 bases and J by 9 bases, and 19 bases separated the two germline ends. This CDR3 spans 14 amino acids. Sequences were derived from peripheral blood, sampled on day 0 of MenACWY control vaccination. The clonotype was recovered from an adult in good health. The V gene is TRBV5-6, the J gene TRBJ2-1; D gene unclear. The CDR3 reads CASKPLGPESEQFF. The CDR3 coding sequence is TGTGCCAGCAAACCTTTGGGCCCCGAGAGTGAGCAGTTCTTC. The full variable domain, rest sourced from reference TRBV5-6 and TRBJ2-1, is DAGVTQSPTHLIKTRGQQVTLRCSPKSGHDTVSWYQQALGQGPQFIFQYYEEEERQRGNFPDRFSGHQFPNYSSELNVNALLLGDSALYLCASKPLGPESEQFFGPGTRLTVL.